The subject of this entry is one T cell receptor beta chain. This record comes from a study of OX40 agonist ivuxolimab in advanced cancers. On the study more broadly: Prior anti-PD-1, anti-PD-L1 or anti-CTLA-4 therapy was allowed; roughly 40% had some. Patients achieving partial responses numbered three: one hepatocellular carcinoma case and two cutaneous melanoma cases.

Generated by immunoSEQ multiplex PCR, the TCRdb table keeps only in-frame clones and is missing some. Of roughly 60,000 clones in the sample, around 84% are singletons; the top ten hold 2% to 2.5%. The CDR3 length is 15 residues. After removal of 2 bases from V and 11 bases from J, the junction contained 11 bases not matched to a gene. Germline V gene sequence: CDR1 MNHNS, CDR2 SASEGT. The sampling schedule covered blood at baseline, cycle 4 day 1, and cycle 7 day 1. The starting material was CD4+ or CD8+ T cells sorted from blood, obtained in a trial of the OX40 agonist ivuxolimab. The V gene is TRBV6-1, the J gene TRBJ2-7; 11 bases fit TRBD2. The TCR originated in an adult with an advanced solid tumor such as melanoma, head and neck, liver or kidney cancer. CDR3 amino acids: CASSELAGGMQTKYF. The CDR3 DNA follows: TGTGCCAGCAGTGAATTAGCGGGGGGGATGCAAACTAAGTACTTC.